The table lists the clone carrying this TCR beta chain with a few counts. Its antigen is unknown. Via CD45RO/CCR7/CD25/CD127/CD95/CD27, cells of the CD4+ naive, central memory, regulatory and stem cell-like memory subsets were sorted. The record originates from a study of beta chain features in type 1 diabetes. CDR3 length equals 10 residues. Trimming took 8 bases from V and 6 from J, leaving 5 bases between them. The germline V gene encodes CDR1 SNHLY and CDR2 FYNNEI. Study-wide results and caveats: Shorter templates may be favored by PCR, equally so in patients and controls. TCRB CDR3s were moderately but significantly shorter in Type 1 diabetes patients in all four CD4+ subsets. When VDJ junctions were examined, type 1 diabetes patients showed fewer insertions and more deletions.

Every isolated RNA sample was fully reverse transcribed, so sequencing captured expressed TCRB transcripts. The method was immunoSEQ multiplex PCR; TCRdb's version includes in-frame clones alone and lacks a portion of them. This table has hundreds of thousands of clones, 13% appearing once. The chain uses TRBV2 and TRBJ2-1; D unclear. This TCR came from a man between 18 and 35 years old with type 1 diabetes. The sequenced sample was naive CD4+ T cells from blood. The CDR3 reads CASASNEQFF. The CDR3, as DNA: TGTGCCAGCGCTAGCAATGAGCAGTTCTTC.